A single sample gave rise to the 5 T cell receptor beta chains below, sequenced in a study of T cell responses to AZD1222 COVID-19 vaccine. Clones were sequenced by immunoSEQ multiplex PCR, and TCRdb holds only the in-frame ones, with some missing. The sample lists some 140,000 clones, about nine tenths occurring once. The sample in question was peripheral blood, obtained 28 days after the second AZD1222 dose. These receptors came from an adult who received the AZD1222 COVID-19 vaccine.

The chain uses TRBV3-1 (or the pseudogene TRBV3-2) and TRBJ2-3, with no clear D. Trimming left V 0 bases short and J 4 bases short, with 8 bases between. The CDR3 has 14 residues. Per the germline V gene, CDR1 is LGHDT and CDR2 is YNNKEL (reference sequence). CDR3 in amino acids: CASSQEVVADTQYF. The DNA for the CDR3 is TGTGCCAGCAGCCAAGAGGTAGTGGCAGATACGCAGTATTTT.

The chain joins TRBV7-2 to TRBJ2-5; 7 positions agree with TRBD2. The V gene end was trimmed by 8 bases and the J gene end by 4 bases; junction bases not matched to a gene: 16. Germline CDR1 SGHTA, CDR2 FQGNSA. This CDR3 comprises 16 residues. In nucleotides, the CDR3 is TGTGCCAGCGGGTCCGGGGGGACCATTAAGCGAGAGACCCAGTACTTC. It codes for CASGSGGTIKRETQYF.

Written as DNA, the CDR3 is TGCGCCAGCAGCTTGGAGGGTGGCGGCGCCCAAGAGACCCAGTACTTC. Translated: CASSLEGGGAQETQYF. This sequence joins TRBV5-1 and TRBJ2-5; no definite D call. Germline V CDR1 and CDR2: SGHRS, YFSETQ. V shed 0 bases and J shed 1 base, with 13 bases lying between them. The CDR3 has 16 amino acids.

The chain joins TRBV10-2 to TRBJ2-2, with TRBD2 identical over 15 bases. The CDR3 consists of 17 residues. The ends lost 7 bases at V and 2 bases at J; junction bases unmatched: 5. Germline assignment: CDR1 WSHSY and CDR2 SAAADI. In nucleotides, the CDR3 is TGCGCCAGCACCGGACTAGCGGGAGGGCCAAACACCGGGGAGCTGTTTTTT. Translating gives CASTGLAGGPNTGELFF.

This chain links TRBV7-2 with TRBJ1-2; no reliable D call. The CDR3 is 15 residues long. Germline values: CDR1 SGHTA, CDR2 FQGNSA. The V end was cut by 1 base, the J end by 1 base, with 10 bases between. The CDR3 loop is CASSLVSGSNYGYTF. CDR3 nucleotides: TGTGCCAGCAGCTTAGTGTCTGGGAGTAACTATGGCTACACCTTC. Filled out from reference TRBV7-2 and TRBJ1-2, the complete variable domain reads GAGVSQSPSNKVTEKGKDVELRCDPISGHTALYWYRQSLGQGLEFLIYFQGNSAPDKSGLPSDRFSAERTGGSVSTLTIQRTQQEDSAVYLCASSLVSGSNYGYTFGSGTRLTVV.